The 18 T cell receptor beta chains below come from one sample, sequenced in a study of blood T cell repertoires in COVID-19. Sequencing was performed with immunoSEQ multiplex PCR; in TCRdb, only in-frame clones are kept and a portion is missing. The sample lists hundreds of thousands of clones, approximately 86% occurring once. Input material: peripheral blood. Receptors were obtained from a woman aged 60 to 75 who had recovered from COVID-19.

This chain links TRBV28 with TRBJ1-5; no firm D call. This CDR3 spans 11 amino acids. Germline V gene lookup returns CDR1 MDHEN and CDR2 SYDVKM. Between the trimmed V and J ends, which lost 3 bases and 10 bases, there was a span of 7 bases. CDR3 DNA sequence: TGTGCCAGCAGTTTCACTCAACCCCAGCATTTT. It codes for CASSFTQPQHF.

This clone was observed a handful of times. The gene calls are TRBV7-2 and TRBJ1-2; D remains unclear. Per germline, CDR1 SGHTA and CDR2 FQGNSA. This CDR3 region has 14 residues. The V end was cut by 1 base, the J end by 4 bases, with 10 bases between. CDR3 amino acids: CASSLGGQFYGYTF. The DNA of the CDR3 is TGTGCCAGCAGCTTAGGCGGGCAGTTCTATGGCTACACCTTC. Combining the CDR3 with reference TRBV7-2 and TRBJ1-2 gives the whole variable domain GAGVSQSPSNKVTEKGKDVELRCDPISGHTALYWYRQSLGQGLEFLIYFQGNSAPDKSGLPSDRFSAERTGGSVSTLTIQRTQQEDSAVYLCASSLGGQFYGYTFGSGTRLTVV.

This sequence joins TRBV9 and TRBJ2-3; weak D call: TRBD1 (5 bases). V lost 3 bases to trimming and J lost 3 bases, with 8 bases between them. The germline V gene has CDR1 SGDLS and CDR2 YYNGEE. This CDR3 contains 13 residues. In nucleotides, the CDR3 is TGTGCCAGCAGCGCAAGACAGACAGATACGCAGTATTTT. It yields the protein CASSARQTDTQYF.

The chain has TRBV4-2 and TRBJ2-7, with 9 bases that match TRBD1. CDR3 size: 15 residues. The germline V gene has CDR1 LGHNA and CDR2 YNFKEQ. The V gene end was trimmed by 2 bases and the J gene end by 3 bases; junction bases not matched to a gene: 5. CDR3 loop: CASSQPGQGGYEQYF. CDR3 in DNA: TGTGCCAGCAGCCAACCGGGACAGGGAGGCTACGAGCAGTACTTC.

V gene TRBV19 combines with J gene TRBJ2-1; D is perhaps TRBD1 (5 bases). The germline V gene encodes CDR1 LNHDA and CDR2 SQIVND (reference sequence). The CDR3 covers 13 residues. Trimming cost V 7 bases and J 2 bases, with 9 bases left between them. The CDR3 DNA sequence: TGTGCCAGTACAGGGCAGGCCTACAATGAGCAGTTCTTC. This sequence encodes CASTGQAYNEQFF.

The chain joins TRBV10-3 to TRBJ1-3; D is perhaps TRBD1 (6 bases). The V end lost 4 bases, the J end lost 0 bases, and 7 bases lay between the germline ends. The CDR3 has 14 amino acids. Per germline, CDR1 ENHRY and CDR2 SYGVKD. CDR3 in DNA: TGTGCCATCAGTGGGACAGACTCTGGAAACACCATATATTTT. It yields the protein CAISGTDSGNTIYF.

The V and J genes are TRBV5-1 and TRBJ1-3, with 8 bases matching TRBD1. This CDR3 has 16 residues. Per germline, CDR1 SGHRS and CDR2 YFSETQ. With 7 bases clipped from V and 1 base from J, the junction kept 10 bases outside the gene matches. CDR3 bases: TGCGCCAGCCGTGCGGACAGGGCAAGATCTGGAAACACCATATATTTT. Its protein is CASRADRARSGNTIYF.

V and J are TRBV19 and TRBJ1-4; TRBD1 agrees at 9 bases. Germline CDR1 is LNHDA and CDR2 is SQIVND (reference sequence). The V and J ends lost 5 bases and 8 bases, in that order; junction bases with no gene match: 9. The CDR3 is 15 amino acids. CDR3 DNA: TGTGCCAGTAGTTTCGACCGGGACAGGGAAGAAAAACTGTTTTTT. It is translated as CASSFDRDREEKLFF.

The chain is built from TRBV24-1 and TRBJ2-5; 7 nucleotides line up with TRBD1. V shed 4 bases and J 1 base; nucleotides not matched to a gene: 8. CDR3 length equals 16 residues. The germline V gene encodes CDR1 KGHDR and CDR2 SFDVKD. Written as DNA, the CDR3 is TGTGCCACCAGTGAGCTCGGGACAGACCTCCAAGAGACCCAGTACTTC. Protein: CATSELGTDLQETQYF.

Concerning this clone: The same CDR3 can be traced to other DNA sequences in this sample. The gene calls are TRBV10-3 and TRBJ2-7; a possible D gene is TRBD2 (6 bases). From germline, CDR1 is ENHRY and CDR2 SYGVKD. CDR3 length: 11 amino acids. Between the trimmed V and J ends, which lost 8 bases and 2 bases, there was a span of 7 bases. CDR3 DNA: TGTGCCATCGGCGGGACCTACGAGCAGTACTTC. Its protein product is CAIGGTYEQYF.

The chain uses TRBV5-1 and TRBJ1-3; D uncertain. This CDR3 comprises 17 residues. In germline, CDR1 is SGHRS, CDR2 YFSETQ. V lost 0 bases and J lost 0, with 13 bases in between. The CDR3 region has the DNA TGCGCCAGCAGCTTGGGGCTTGGCATTCTCTCTGGAAACACCATATATTTT. Protein product: CASSLGLGILSGNTIYF.

The DNA for the CDR3 is TGCGCCAGCAGCCCCCTCGGGCGGGACAGGGGGTGGCAAGAGACCCAGTACTTC. It yields the protein CASSPLGRDRGWQETQYF. The chain carries TRBV5-1 and TRBJ2-5; 11 positions match TRBD1. The J segment lost 2 bases and the V segment lost 4 bases, leaving 13 bases of the junction unmatched. Germline CDR1 is SGHRS and CDR2 is YFSETQ. The CDR3 extends over 18 amino acids.

V and J are TRBV5-6 and TRBJ2-6; D unclear. Trimming shortened V by 4 bases and J by 0 bases, and 8 bases separated the two germline ends. This CDR3 comprises 15 residues. Germline V gene lookup returns CDR1 SGHDT and CDR2 YYEEEE. The CDR3 region has the DNA TGTGCCAGCAGCCGGGTACTCTCTGGGGCCAACGTCCTGACTTTC. Translated: CASSRVLSGANVLTF.

The V call is TRBV11-3, the J call TRBJ1-3; no reliable D call. Germline CDR1 and CDR2: SGHNT and YENEEA. Trimming stripped 5 bases from V and 0 bases from J, with 11 bases between. CDR3 length equals 15 residues. CDR3 sequence: CASSRTADSGNTIYF. CDR3 nucleotides: TGTGCCAGCAGCAGAACAGCCGACTCTGGAAACACCATATATTTT.

This clone was counted at least ten times. CDR3 in amino acids: CASSSYSNQPQHF. CDR3 in DNA: TGTGCCAGCAGTTCCTATAGCAATCAGCCCCAGCATTTT. The rearrangement links TRBV6-2 or TRBV6-3 to TRBJ1-5; D call uncertain. The CDR3 has 13 residues. V was pared by 4 bases and J by 0 bases, with 4 bases between. Looked up from germline, CDR1 is MNHEY and CDR2 is SVGEGT.

This sequence joins TRBV4-1 and TRBJ1-4; D gene ambiguous. Trimming stripped 0 bases from V and 0 bases from J, with 8 bases between. This CDR3 is built from 16 residues. Looked up from germline, CDR1 is MGHRA and CDR2 is YSYEKL. This CDR3 reads CASSQDVTATNEKLFF. CDR3 bases: TGCGCCAGCAGCCAAGATGTTACTGCAACTAATGAAAAACTGTTTTTT.

This chain links TRBV4-3 with TRBJ1-1; the D gene is possibly TRBD1 (5 bases). The germline V gene encodes CDR1 LGHNA and CDR2 YSLEER. V lost 3 bases to trimming and J lost 11 bases, with 19 bases between them. This CDR3 contains 14 residues. The CDR3 protein is CASSHVRGEGTAFF. DNA of the CDR3: TGCGCCAGCAGCCACGTGCGGGGCGAGGGAACTGCTTTCTTT.

This chain connects TRBV6-1 to TRBJ1-2; D is possibly TRBD1 (5 bases). The ends were cut back, 3 bases at V and 8 bases at J, with 10 bases in the middle. The CDR3 is made up of 12 amino acids. CDR1 and CDR2 from the germline V gene are MNHNS and SASEGT. The CDR3 region has the DNA TGTGCCAGCAGTGAGGGAGGGGCGGGCTACACCTTC. Encoded protein: CASSEGGAGYTF.